This T cell receptor (beta chain) stems from a study of shared clonotypes between healthy human individuals. The overall study: CD8 memory received one plate per donor, CD8 naive two, CD4 memory three and CD4 naive three.

Each subset's genomic DNA was split evenly across several immunoSEQ plates. Produced via immunoSEQ multiplex PCR; TCRdb's table is partial and in-frame only. The sample lists 600,000 to 750,000 clones, roughly 88% occurring once. The germline gives CDR1 SGHAT, CDR2 FQDESV (reference sequence). V lost 1 base to trimming and J lost 6 bases, with 4 bases between them. This CDR3 spans 11 amino acids. Sample: memory CD8+ T cells from PBMCs. The subset here: CD45RO+ cells pooled with CCR7-negative TemRA cells. The J gene is TRBJ2-7, the V gene TRBV11-1, with D hard to call. This TCR derives from a man aged 18 to 29 in good health. Some clones in this sample may be carry-over from other donors' samples. In DNA, the CDR3 is TGTGCCAGCAGCTTAGTTCGCGAGCAGTACTTC. This codes for CASSLVREQYF.